This T cell receptor beta chain was recovered during a study of graft-versus-host responses after intestinal transplantation. The overall study: For approximately three years after anti-thymocyte globulin induction, all recipients took tacrolimus and steroids. Whole-study findings and limits: Graft-donor T cell macrochimerism in patients accompanied high graft-versus-host to host-versus-graft clonal ratios in allografts.

Produced via immunoSEQ multiplex PCR; TCRdb's table is partial and in-frame only. The sample records approximately 90,000 clones, roughly 85% being singletons. As to this clone: Its specificity is not known.

Germline V CDR1 and CDR2: LGHNA, YNFKEQ. V was clipped by 6 bases and J by 4 bases; unmatched bases: 10. The CDR3 runs to 15 residues. The input for sequencing was unstimulated CD4+ T cells sorted from spleen or lymph node cells, taken before intestinal transplant. The receptor's source is a human donor who received an intestinal transplant. This chain joins TRBV4-2 and TRBJ2-5; 8 positions agree with TRBD2. The CDR3 is CASRNGRGGPETQYF. In DNA, the CDR3 is TGTGCCAGCAGGAATGGCCGGGGGGGCCCAGAGACCCAGTACTTC.